This TCR beta chain was captured by sequencing in a study of lymphopenia after photon versus proton radiotherapy. This clone was picked up a small number of times. The CDR3 runs to 16 residues. The germline CDR1 and CDR2 sequences are MDHEN and SYDVKM. Trimming removed 6 bases from V and 6 bases from J; junction bases left unmatched: 16. Sequencing was performed with immunoSEQ multiplex PCR; in TCRdb, only in-frame clones are kept and a portion is missing. Of approximately 91,000 clones in the sample, 65% to 85% were seen once. The TCR was taken from a man aged 55-75 years with pancreatic cancer. The chain carries TRBV28 and TRBJ1-2; TRBD1 aligns across 7 bases. The input for sequencing was peripheral blood, taken from a patient treated with proton-based radiotherapy. The CDR3 region is CASRAFVGTEEDGYTF. CDR3 DNA sequence: TGTGCCAGCAGGGCCTTTGTAGGGACAGAGGAGGATGGCTACACCTTC.